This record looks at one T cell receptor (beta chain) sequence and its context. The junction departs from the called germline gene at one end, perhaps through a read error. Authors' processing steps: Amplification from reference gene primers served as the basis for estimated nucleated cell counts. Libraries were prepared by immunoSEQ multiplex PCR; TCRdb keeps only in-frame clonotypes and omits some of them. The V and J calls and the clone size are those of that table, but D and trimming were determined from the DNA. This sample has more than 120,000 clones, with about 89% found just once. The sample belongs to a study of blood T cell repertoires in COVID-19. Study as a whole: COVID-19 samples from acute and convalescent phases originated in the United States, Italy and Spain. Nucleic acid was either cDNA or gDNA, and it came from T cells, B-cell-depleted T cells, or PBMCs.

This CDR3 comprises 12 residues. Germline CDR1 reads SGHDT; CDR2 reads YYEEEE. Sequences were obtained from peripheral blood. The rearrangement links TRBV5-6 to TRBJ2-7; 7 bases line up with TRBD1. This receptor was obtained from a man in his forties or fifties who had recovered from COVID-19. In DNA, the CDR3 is TGTGCCAGCAATTCCAGGGACAGACCCCAAACGTTC. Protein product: CASNSRDRPQTF.